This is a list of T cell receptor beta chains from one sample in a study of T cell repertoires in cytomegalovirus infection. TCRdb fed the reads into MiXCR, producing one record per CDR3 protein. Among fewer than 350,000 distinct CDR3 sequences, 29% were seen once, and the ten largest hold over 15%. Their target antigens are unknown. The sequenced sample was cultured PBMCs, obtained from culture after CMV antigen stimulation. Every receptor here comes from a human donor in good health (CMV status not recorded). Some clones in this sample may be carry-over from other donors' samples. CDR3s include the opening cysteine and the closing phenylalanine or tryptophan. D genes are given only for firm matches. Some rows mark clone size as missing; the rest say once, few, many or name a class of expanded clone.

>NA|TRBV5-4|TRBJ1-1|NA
CASSRPRGANTEAFF
TGTGCCAGCAGCAGGCCGAGGGGGGCGAACACTGAAGCTTTCTTT
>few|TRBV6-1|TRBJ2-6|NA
CASSEAWAGAVSGANVLTF
TGTGCCAGCAGTGAAGCTTGGGCAGGAGCTGTCTCTGGGGCCAACGTCCTGACTTTC
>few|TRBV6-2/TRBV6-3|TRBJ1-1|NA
CASSYGDQNTEAFF
TGTGCCAGCAGCTACGGAGACCAGAACACTGAAGCTTTCTTT
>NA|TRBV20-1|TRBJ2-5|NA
CSNRRPQETQYF
TGCAGTAATCGGCGCCCGCAAGAGACCCAGTACTTC
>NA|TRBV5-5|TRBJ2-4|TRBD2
CASSEVLAGEAKNIQYF
TGTGCCAGCAGCGAGGTACTAGCGGGGGAAGCCAAAAACATTCAGTACTTC
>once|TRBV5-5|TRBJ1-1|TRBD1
CASSLTRQGWTEAFF
TGTGCCAGCAGCTTGACCAGACAGGGATGGACTGAAGCTTTCTTT
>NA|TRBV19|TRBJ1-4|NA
CASSIAGTTNEKLFF
TGTGCCAGTAGTATTGCCGGGACGACTAATGAAAAACTGTTTTTT
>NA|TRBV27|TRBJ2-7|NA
CASSLKSLSYEQYF
TGTGCCAGCAGCCTGAAGAGTCTAAGTTACGAGCAGTACTTC
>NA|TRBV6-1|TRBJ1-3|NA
CASSLDGFSGNTIYF
TGTGCCAGCAGTCTCGACGGATTCTCTGGAAACACCATATATTTT
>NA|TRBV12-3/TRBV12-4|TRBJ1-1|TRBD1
CASSRGTGSTEAFF
TGTGCCAGCAGTCGCGGGACAGGGTCTACCGAAGCTTTCTTT
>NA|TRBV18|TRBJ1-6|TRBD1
CASSPETGHNSPLHF
TGTGCCAGCTCACCCGAGACAGGGCATAATTCACCCCTCCACTTT